A single T cell receptor (beta chain) is shown here with its context. Measured with immunoSEQ multiplex PCR; TCRdb has only the in-frame clones, and not every one. This table holds 270,000 or so clones, approximately 84% found once. These data originate in a study of blood T cell repertoires in COVID-19. Looked up from germline, CDR1 is KGHSH and CDR2 is LQKENI. The CDR3 contains 16 residues. With V trimmed by 2 bases and J by 0 bases, 4 bases remained unmatched. The specimen was peripheral blood. This TCR was recovered from a human donor in a cohort sampled during active COVID-19. The rearrangement joins TRBV18 to TRBJ1-3; the match to TRBD1 covers 7 bases. The CDR3 nucleotides read TGTGCCAGCTCACCAAAGGACAGGAACTCTGGAAACACCATATATTTT. Translating gives CASSPKDRNSGNTIYF.